A selection of T cell receptor beta chains follows, all from one sample in a study of T-cell memory formation after mild COVID-19. TCRdb fed the 5' RACE reads into MiXCR, producing one record per CDR3 protein. Of about 200,000 distinct CDR3 sequences listed, approximately 20% were seen once; the top ten hold 2% to 2.5%. Material for sequencing was PBMCs or a T cell subset sorted from them (not recorded which). The receptors shown here come from an adult woman who had mild COVID-19 (a few samples of this study predate the infection). Cell type and time point are not known. Each CDR3 is given with its conserved first and last residue. The D gene is left open where the match is weak. Clone sizes are given selectively: once, few, many, or a class where the clone is expanded.

d_gene,abundance,j_gene,v_gene,CDR3aa,CDR3nt
NA,NA,TRBJ1-2,TRBV7-9,CASSLADGPKRGYTF,TGTGCCAGCAGCTTAGCCGACGGACCGAAACGAGGCTACACCTTC
TRBD1,NA,TRBJ2-7,TRBV10-3,CASTPGQGVHEQYF,TGTGCCAGTACACCGGGACAGGGCGTACACGAGCAGTACTTC
NA,few,TRBJ1-6,TRBV4-3,CASSQGPDSPNSPLHF,TGCGCCAGCAGCCAAGGTCCGGACAGCCCCAATTCACCCCTCCACTTT
NA,NA,TRBJ2-3,TRBV2,CASSEGRNTDTQYF,TGTGCCAGCAGTGAAGGGCGGAACACAGATACGCAGTATTTT
TRBD2,NA,TRBJ2-2,TRBV11-2,CASSFDGRAGVGTGELFF,TGTGCCAGCAGCTTCGACGGGAGGGCCGGGGTCGGCACCGGGGAGCTGTTTTTT
NA,NA,TRBJ2-1,TRBV9,CASSEGPGRASYNEQFF,TGTGCCAGCAGCGAGGGCCCGGGCAGAGCCTCCTACAATGAGCAGTTCTTC
NA,NA,TRBJ2-5,TRBV6-2/TRBV6-3,CASSYDSVTTQYF,TGTGCCAGCAGTTACGATTCCGTGACGACCCAGTACTTC
NA,NA,TRBJ2-7,TRBV2,CASRKELNQVYEQYF,TGTGCCAGCAGGAAGGAACTTAACCAAGTCTACGAGCAGTACTTC
NA,NA,TRBJ2-5,TRBV6-5,CASSYSRGLNQETQYF,TGTGCCAGCAGTTACAGTAGGGGCCTAAACCAAGAGACCCAGTACTTC
TRBD2,few,TRBJ2-1,TRBV6-5,CASSRAGGPSNEQFF,TGTGCCAGCAGCCGAGCGGGAGGGCCATCCAATGAGCAGTTCTTC
NA,few,TRBJ1-5,TRBV5-5,CASSLVEGSNQPQHF,TGTGCCAGCAGCCTAGTCGAGGGGAGCAATCAGCCCCAGCATTTT
TRBD1,few,TRBJ1-5,TRBV2,CASRTDRGGQPQHF,TGTGCCAGCAGGACGGACAGGGGCGGCCAGCCCCAGCATTTT
NA,few,TRBJ2-5,TRBV15,CATSPGVGEQETQYF,TGTGCCACCAGCCCGGGGGTAGGGGAACAAGAGACCCAGTACTTC
TRBD1,few,TRBJ2-2,TRBV14,CASSLRRQGRNTGELFF,TGTGCCAGCAGCCTAAGAAGACAGGGACGGAACACCGGGGAGCTGTTTTTT
NA,NA,TRBJ1-1,TRBV5-1,CASSLFRGITEAFF,TGCGCCAGCAGCTTGTTTCGGGGGATCACTGAAGCTTTCTTT
NA,NA,TRBJ2-5,TRBV12-3/TRBV12-4,CASSRGGQETQYF,TGTGCCAGCAGTAGGGGGGGCCAAGAGACCCAGTACTTC
NA,NA,TRBJ1-4,TRBV18,CASSRETQGSNEKLFF,TGTGCCAGCTCACGCGAAACGCAGGGTAGTAATGAAAAACTGTTTTTT
TRBD2,NA,TRBJ2-7,TRBV6-5,CASSVGGGSSYEQYF,TGTGCCAGCAGTGTCGGCGGCGGGAGTTCCTACGAGCAGTACTTC
NA,NA,TRBJ2-6,TRBV5-1,CASATGSSGANVLTF,TGCGCCAGCGCGACCGGGAGCTCTGGGGCCAACGTCCTGACTTTC
TRBD2,NA,TRBJ2-3,TRBV10-3,CAISDPGTSVGDTQYF,TGTGCCATCAGTGACCCCGGGACTAGCGTAGGAGATACGCAGTATTTT
TRBD2,NA,TRBJ2-3,TRBV20-1,CSARWAGGSDTQYF,TGCAGTGCTAGATGGGCGGGAGGGTCGGATACGCAGTATTTT
NA,few,TRBJ2-3,TRBV6-1,CASSRNGDTQYF,TGTGCCAGCAGCCGAAATGGGGATACGCAGTATTTT
TRBD2,many,TRBJ2-1,TRBV20-1,CSAPQRASGKNEQFF,TGCAGTGCTCCGCAGCGGGCTAGCGGGAAAAATGAGCAGTTCTTC
NA,NA,TRBJ1-2,TRBV27,CASASIGYGYTF,TGTGCCAGCGCCTCTATCGGCTATGGCTACACCTTC
TRBD2,NA,TRBJ2-5,TRBV11-2,CASRALAGAQETQYF,TGTGCCAGCAGAGCACTAGCGGGGGCCCAAGAGACCCAGTACTTC